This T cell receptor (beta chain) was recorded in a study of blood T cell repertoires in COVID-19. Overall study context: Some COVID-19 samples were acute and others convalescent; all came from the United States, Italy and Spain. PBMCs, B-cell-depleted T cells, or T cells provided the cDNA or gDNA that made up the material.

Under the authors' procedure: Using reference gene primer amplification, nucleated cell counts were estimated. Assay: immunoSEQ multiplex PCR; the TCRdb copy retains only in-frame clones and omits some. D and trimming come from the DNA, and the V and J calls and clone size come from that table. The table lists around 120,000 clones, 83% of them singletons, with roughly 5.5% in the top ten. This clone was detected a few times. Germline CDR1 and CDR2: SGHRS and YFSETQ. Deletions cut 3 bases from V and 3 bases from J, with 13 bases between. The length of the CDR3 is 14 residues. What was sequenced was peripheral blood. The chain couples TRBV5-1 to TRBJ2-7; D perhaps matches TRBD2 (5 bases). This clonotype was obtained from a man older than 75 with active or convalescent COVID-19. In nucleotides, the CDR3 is TGCGCCAGCAGCTCAGAGGGTGGCATCTACGAGCAGTACTTC. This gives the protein CASSSEGGIYEQYF.